The T cell receptor (beta chain) under discussion was sequenced for a study of blood T cell repertoires in COVID-19. Method: immunoSEQ multiplex PCR; TCRdb's copy keeps in-frame clones and lacks some. Here the sample spans 300,000 to 400,000 clones, 80% to 90% being singletons. V was cut by 5 bases and J by 6 bases, with 17 bases left in between. This CDR3 has 14 residues. Per germline, CDR1 SEHNR and CDR2 FQNEAQ (reference sequence). The J gene is TRBJ2-7, the V gene TRBV7-9; the D gene is possibly TRBD1 (6 bases). Specimen: peripheral blood. This sequence originates from a woman in her twenties or thirties with COVID-19, enrolled during active disease. The CDR3 here is CASSRTEGGGEQYF. DNA of the CDR3: TGTGCCAGCAGCCGGACAGAGGGCGGTGGCGAGCAGTACTTC. Full variable domain (outside the CDR3, taken from reference TRBV7-9 and TRBJ2-7): DTGVSQNPRHKITKRGQNVTFRCDPISEHNRLYWYRQTLGQGPEFLTYFQNEAQLEKSRLLSDRFSAERPKGSFSTLEIQRTEQGDSAMYLCASSRTEGGGEQYFGPGTRLTVT.